The 11 T cell receptor beta chains presented below share a single source sample, sequenced in a study of cytomegalovirus exposure and HLA in healthy donors. This PCR relied on a set of 60 Vbeta primers and 13 Jbeta primers. Measured with immunoSEQ multiplex PCR; TCRdb has only the in-frame clones, and not every one. Found here are around 150,000 clones, roughly 77% of them singletons; the top ten hold 3.5% to 4.5%. The sequencing sample was made of PBMCs. The receptor set was obtained from a human donor in good health.

This clone has just a few counts. The V and J genes are TRBV6-1 and TRBJ2-1, with 10 bases fitting TRBD2. V lost 6 bases to trimming and J lost 3 bases; unmatched junction nucleotides: 5. Germline V gene sequence: CDR1 MNHNS, CDR2 SASEGT. The CDR3 runs 15 residues. The CDR3 loop is CASREPSGSYNEQFF. The CDR3 DNA sequence: TGTGCCAGCAGAGAGCCTAGCGGGAGCTACAATGAGCAGTTCTTC.

This chain uses TRBV4-2 with TRBJ1-2; 12 bases agree with TRBD1. Trimming removed 3 bases from V and 8 bases from J; junction bases left unmatched: 10. The germline gives CDR1 LGHNA, CDR2 YNFKEQ. This CDR3 is built from 16 residues. CDR3 residues: CASSQDPGQGARGYTF. The CDR3 DNA reads as TGTGCCAGCAGCCAGGATCCGGGACAGGGGGCGCGAGGCTACACCTTC.

In its sample, this clone was seen a few times. The J gene is TRBJ1-3, the V gene TRBV7-6; D is unresolved. This CDR3 is built from 15 residues. CDR1 is SGHVS and CDR2 is FNYEAQ in the germline V gene. Between the trimmed V and J ends, which lost 5 bases and 0 bases, there was a span of 11 bases. The chain's CDR3 is CASSPGGVSGNTIYF. CDR3 coding DNA: TGTGCCAGCAGCCCCGGAGGAGTCTCTGGAAACACCATATATTTT.

The chain couples TRBV13 to TRBJ1-2, with TRBD1 matching 10 bases. In germline, CDR1 is PRHDT, CDR2 FYEKMQ (reference sequence). V was clipped by 5 bases and J by 6 bases; unmatched bases: 6. The CDR3 extends over 14 amino acids. CDR3 DNA: TGTGCCAGCAGCAGGGACAGGGGAAGTGATGGCTACACCTTC. This translates into CASSRDRGSDGYTF. Complete variable domain (other parts from reference TRBV13 and TRBJ1-2): AAGVIQSPRHLIKEKRETATLKCYPIPRHDTVYWYQQGPGQDPQFLISFYEKMQSDKGSIPDRFSAQQFSDYHSELNMSSLELGDSALYFCASSRDRGSDGYTFGSGTRLTVV.

The chain links TRBV19 to TRBJ2-1, with 11 bases aligning to TRBD2. J was trimmed by 8 bases and V by 6 bases; bases with no gene match: 6. Germline CDR1 and CDR2: LNHDA and SQIVND (reference sequence). The CDR3 runs 14 residues. CDR3 loop: CASSPGTSGYEQFF. CDR3 nucleotide sequence: TGTGCCAGTAGCCCCGGGACTAGCGGCTATGAGCAGTTCTTC.

V usage is TRBV5-5 and J usage is TRBJ2-1; maybe TRBD2 (6 bases). The V and J ends lost 5 bases and 4 bases respectively, with 10 bases between them. The CDR3 spans 13 residues. From germline, CDR1 is SGHKS and CDR2 YYEKEE (reference sequence). The CDR3 region has the DNA TGTGCCAGCAGTAAGGAGGGGTACAATGAGCAGTTCTTC. Translated, it gives CASSKEGYNEQFF.

The V gene is TRBV19, the J gene TRBJ1-5; unclear D gene. Germline CDR1 LNHDA, CDR2 SQIVND (reference sequence). V was clipped by 0 bases and J by 4 bases, with 7 bases between them. This CDR3 is 14 amino acids long. The CDR3, as DNA: TGTGCCAGTAGTATAGAGAGGAGTAATCAGCCCCAGCATTTT. This encodes CASSIERSNQPQHF.

The V gene is TRBV11-2, the J gene TRBJ2-7; no clear D gene. The germline CDR1 and CDR2 sequences are SGHAT and FQNNGV. Trimming stripped 0 bases from V and 5 bases from J, with 2 bases between. This CDR3 is built from 11 residues. For the CDR3, the DNA is TGTGCCAGCAGCTTAGACAACGAGCAGTACTTC. Translated, it gives CASSLDNEQYF. Based on the CDR3 plus reference TRBV11-2 and TRBJ2-7, the full variable domain is EAGVAQSPRYKIIEKRQSVAFWCNPISGHATLYWYQQILGQGPKLLIQFQNNGVVDDSQLPKDRFSAERLKGVDSTLKIQPAKLEDSAVYLCASSLDNEQYFGPGTRLTVT.

J is TRBJ2-7 and V is TRBV6-1; 8 nucleotides match TRBD2. This CDR3 is built from 13 residues. The junction had 7 bases not matched to a gene; V was cut back by 10 bases and J by 2 bases. From germline, CDR1 is MNHNS and CDR2 SASEGT. CDR3 in DNA: TGTGCCATCCATCGGGAGGGCACCTACGAGCAGTACTTC. Translation: CAIHREGTYEQYF.

The rearrangement joins TRBV5-6 to TRBJ2-3; possibly TRBD2 for D (7 bases). Trimming removed 4 bases from V and 6 bases from J, with 18 bases in between. The germline gives CDR1 SGHDT, CDR2 YYEEEE. This CDR3 region has 15 residues. CDR3: CASSDPGGGGDTQYF. CDR3 DNA: TGTGCCAGCAGCGACCCGGGGGGCGGCGGTGATACGCAGTATTTT. Supplemented by reference TRBV5-6 and TRBJ2-3, the full variable domain reads DAGVTQSPTHLIKTRGQQVTLRCSPKSGHDTVSWYQQALGQGPQFIFQYYEEEERQRGNFPDRFSGHQFPNYSSELNVNALLLGDSALYLCASSDPGGGGDTQYFGPGTRLTVL.

V usage is TRBV11-2 and J usage is TRBJ2-1; D ambiguous. Germline V lookup: CDR1 SGHAT, CDR2 FQNNGV. The CDR3 runs 15 residues. With 5 bases removed from V and 5 bases from J, the gap between germline ends came to 16 bases. CDR3 nucleotides: TGTGCCAGCAGCCGTTATAACATGGTCAACAATGAGCAGTTCTTC. This sequence encodes CASSRYNMVNNEQFF. Full variable domain (missing parts from reference TRBV11-2 and TRBJ2-1): EAGVAQSPRYKIIEKRQSVAFWCNPISGHATLYWYQQILGQGPKLLIQFQNNGVVDDSQLPKDRFSAERLKGVDSTLKIQPAKLEDSAVYLCASSRYNMVNNEQFFGPGTRLTVL.